The entry that follows covers one T cell receptor (beta chain) sequence. Its antigen is not identified. Germline and junction disagree at one end, which may indicate a read error. Clones were read by immunoSEQ multiplex PCR, and TCRdb kept only the in-frame ones, dropping some. The data show about 170,000 clones, with 80% to 95% seen just once and 1.5% to 2% held by the top ten. These data belong to a study of T cell responses to AZD1222 COVID-19 vaccine. General study results and limits: Spike-specific TCR breadth and depth grew following two AZD1222 doses. Variant regions that are unmutated are reportedly the target of nearly half of spike-specific TCRs. Baseline serology detected seropositivity in only six or seven AZD1222 recipients.

Here the sequenced sample was peripheral blood, taken on day 0 of AZD1222 vaccination. This sequence originates from an adult in good health.

CDR3 residues: CASSLNTDYEQYF. CDR3 sequence (DNA): TGTGCTAGCAGCTTAAATACCGACTACGAGCAGTACTTC. This chain uses TRBV7-7 with TRBJ2-7; D ambiguous. This CDR3 region has 13 residues. Germline CDR1 is SSHAT and CDR2 is FNYEAQ (reference sequence). Full variable domain (outside the CDR3, taken from reference TRBV7-7 and TRBJ2-7): GAGVSQSPRYKVTKRGQDVTLRCDPISSHATLYWYQQALGQGPEFLTYFNYEAQPDKSGLPSDRFSAERPEGSISTLTIQRTEQRDSAMYRCASSLNTDYEQYFGPGTRLTVT.